The 11 T cell receptor beta chains listed next were all sequenced from one sample in a study of blood T cell repertoires in COVID-19. Sequenced by immunoSEQ multiplex PCR; TCRdb stores in-frame clones only, minus some. The table includes some 200,000 clones, about 91% detected once. The sequenced material came from PBMCs or T cells enriched from blood (not recorded which). These receptors originate from a man between 18 and 35 years old with acute COVID-19.

V usage is TRBV27 and J usage is TRBJ1-6; D unresolved. V was cut by 5 bases and J by 3 bases, with 11 bases left in between. Germline assignment: CDR1 MNHEY and CDR2 SMNVEV (reference sequence). The CDR3 has 15 residues. In DNA form, the CDR3 reads TGTGCCAGCAGTCAGTCAGATCGCTATAATTCACCCCTCCACTTT. It codes for CASSQSDRYNSPLHF.

This chain connects TRBV11-3 to TRBJ2-3, with TRBD2 as a possible D gene (5 bases). Germline values: CDR1 SGHNT, CDR2 YENEEA. V dropped 1 base and J dropped 1 base, with 21 bases sitting between them. This CDR3 has 19 residues. The CDR3 sequence is CASSLGLPLSGRRTDTQYF. The CDR3 DNA follows: TGTGCCAGCAGCTTAGGACTTCCCCTCAGTGGGAGACGCACAGATACGCAGTATTTT.

The chain joins TRBV5-4 to TRBJ2-7; TRBD1 matches at 7 bases. Germline V gene sequence: CDR1 SGHNT, CDR2 YYREEE (reference sequence). There are 14 residues in the CDR3. With 3 bases clipped from V and 7 bases from J, the junction kept 10 bases outside the gene matches. The CDR3 bases are TGTGCCAGCAGCTCGGGGACAGATTGGCGAGAGCAGTACTTC. As protein: CASSSGTDWREQYF.

The chain employs TRBV7-9 and TRBJ2-7; 12 nucleotides agree with TRBD2. The J segment lost 2 bases and the V segment lost 4 bases, leaving 9 bases of the junction unmatched. The CDR3 is 17 amino acids. In germline, CDR1 is SEHNR, CDR2 FQNEAQ (reference sequence). The CDR3 region has the DNA TGTGCCAGCAGCTCTCCCCCCTCTAGCGGGAGGGCCTACGAGCAGTACTTC. Its translation is CASSSPPSSGRAYEQYF.

This clone was seen a single time. The rearrangement links TRBV28 to TRBJ2-1; TRBD1 might be the D (6 bases). The V end lost 7 bases, the J end lost 4 bases, and 20 bases lay between the germline ends. Per the germline V gene, CDR1 is MDHEN and CDR2 is SYDVKM. CDR3 size: 16 residues. The CDR3 DNA reads as TGTGCCAGCACCCTACTAGGACAGTTGCGTTACAATGAGCAGTTCTTC. Translating gives CASTLLGQLRYNEQFF.

The gene calls are TRBV5-4 and TRBJ2-7; TRBD2 matches 8 bases. The ends lost 4 bases at V and 2 bases at J; junction bases unmatched: 8. CDR3 length: 15 residues. Germline V gene sequence: CDR1 SGHNT, CDR2 YYREEE (reference sequence). In nucleotides, the CDR3 is TGTGCCAGCAGCCCTGGGACTAGATTAACCTACGAGCAGTACTTC. Protein sequence: CASSPGTRLTYEQYF.

The chain employs TRBV3-1 (or the pseudogene TRBV3-2) and TRBJ2-1; 10 nucleotides line up with TRBD2. Germline CDR1 reads LGHDT; CDR2 reads YNNKEL (reference sequence). Trimming cost V 4 bases and J 1 base; bases outside gene matches: 13. The CDR3 consists of 19 residues. The CDR3 DNA reads TGTGCCAGCAGCCCCGGAGGTCTAGCGGGAGTAGGGTCCTACAATGAGCAGTTCTTC. Its translation: CASSPGGLAGVGSYNEQFF.

The chain carries TRBV3-1 (or the pseudogene TRBV3-2) and TRBJ2-1; maybe TRBD1 (7 bases). Germline values: CDR1 LGHDT, CDR2 YNNKEL (reference sequence). The CDR3 is 12 residues long. Trimming removed 3 bases at V and 9 bases at J, with 9 bases between. The CDR3 bases are TGTGCCAGCAGCCAGCAGGGGGGTGAGCAGTTCTTC. Residues: CASSQQGGEQFF.

The chain employs TRBV19 and TRBJ1-1; 7 bases agree with TRBD1. Per the germline V gene, CDR1 is LNHDA and CDR2 is SQIVND (reference sequence). After removal of 5 bases from V and 3 bases from J, the junction contained 6 bases not matched to a gene. This CDR3 is 14 amino acids long. The CDR3 spells CASSFRQGYTEAFF. The CDR3 coding sequence is TGTGCCAGTAGTTTTAGACAGGGCTACACTGAAGCTTTCTTT.

This sequence joins TRBV28 and TRBJ2-6; D may be TRBD1 (6 bases). From germline, CDR1 is MDHEN and CDR2 SYDVKM. V shed 6 bases and J shed 0 bases, with 15 bases lying between them. CDR3 length: 17 residues. The DNA of the CDR3 is TGTGCCAGCAGCAGTTTTGAAGGGGGCTCTGGGGCCAACGTCCTGACTTTC. Protein: CASSSFEGGSGANVLTF.

The genes are TRBV2 and TRBJ1-5; 10 bases are shared with TRBD1. The CDR3 loop spans 16 amino acids. The germline V gene encodes CDR1 SNHLY and CDR2 FYNNEI. After removal of 6 bases from V and 4 bases from J, the junction contained 9 bases not matched to a gene. This CDR3 is CASSETGGHGNQPQHF. The CDR3, as DNA: TGTGCCAGCAGCGAGACAGGGGGCCACGGAAATCAGCCCCAGCATTTT.